This T cell receptor beta chain was retrieved from a study of CXCR3-negative and CXCR3-positive naive CD8 T cells. At the level of the study: The libraries yielded 130 million or so TRB reads, about 1.5 +/- 0.3 million each.

Those CD8+ T cells considered naive were CD45RO-CCR7+CD27+CD95-. 5' RACE that incorporated UMI labels was used to prepare the TRB cDNA libraries. From the 5' RACE reads, TCRdb lists one entry per CDR3 protein and no DNA. This sample's table reports some 54,000 distinct CDR3 sequences. Study-level points and caveats: Greater hydrophobicity was found in TRB CDR3s of CXCR3-positive naive cells than of CXCR3-negative naive cells. TRB CDR3 properties were used to infer TCR strength, and surface CD5 was comparable between naive subsets.

Worth noting for this clonotype: Its antigen is as yet unknown.

The sequenced sample consisted of naive CXCR3+ CD8+ T cells from blood. Sample subset: CD45RO-CCR7+CD27+CD95- naive CD8+ T cells expressing CXCR3 (TNR3+). The source is a human donor in good health. Some clones in this sample may be carry-over from other donors' samples.

This chain's CDR3 is CASNPLPREAFF. This rearrangement joins TRBV12-3 or TRBV12-4 to TRBJ1-1. This CDR3 is built from 12 residues.